The next 19 T cell receptor beta chains were all read from a single sample in a study of T cell changes during pregnancy in multiple sclerosis (dated by TCRdb to 2018 to 2020). The library was generated by the immunoSEQ multiplex PCR assay. As stored in TCRdb, this immuneACCESS dataset retains in-frame rearrangements with V and J assigned. A fraction of the clones does not appear; measured against another copy, unresolved V genes explain less than half of the discrepancy, and the remainder lacks a known reason. The sample profile shows fewer than 80,000 clones; approximately 88% of them were found once. 0.9% of the sample lies in the top ten. The sample was peripheral blood, taken in the first trimester of pregnancy. The receptor source for this set is a female donor in good health, enrolled as a control in a pregnancy study.

V usage is TRBV27 and J usage is TRBJ2-2; possible D gene TRBD1, 6 bases. CDR3 length equals 14 residues. V was trimmed by 6 bases and J by 0 bases, leaving 8 bases between them. Germline V gene lookup returns CDR1 MNHEY and CDR2 SMNVEV (reference sequence). CDR3 region: CASRGTTNTGELFF. CDR3 nucleotide sequence: TGTGCCAGCAGAGGGACAACGAACACCGGGGAGCTGTTTTTT.

The chain has TRBV6-5 and TRBJ2-7; a weak D match, TRBD2 (5 bases). Trimming pared 0 bases from V and 5 bases from J, leaving 8 bases between. CDR1 MNHEY and CDR2 SVGAGI come from the germline V gene. CDR3 length equals 13 residues. CDR3 in amino acids: CASSYSGVHEQYF. The CDR3 nucleotides are TGTGCCAGCAGTTACTCGGGAGTCCACGAGCAGTACTTC.

V gene TRBV5-4 combines with J gene TRBJ1-1, with 11 bases that match TRBD1. V lost 4 bases and J lost 5; bases outside the gene matches: 10. From germline, CDR1 is SGHNT and CDR2 YYREEE (reference sequence). The CDR3 covers 16 residues. The CDR3 DNA sequence: TGTGCCAGCAGCCCAGGACAGGGGGCACGCCTTACTGAAGCTTTCTTT. It yields the protein CASSPGQGARLTEAFF. The full variable domain, its missing parts supplied by reference TRBV5-4 and TRBJ1-1, is ETGVTQSPTHLIKTRGQQVTLRCSSQSGHNTVSWYQQALGQGPQFIFQYYREEENGRGNFPPRFSGLQFPNYSSELNVNALELDDSALYLCASSPGQGARLTEAFFGQGTRLTVV.

The V gene is TRBV25-1, the J gene TRBJ1-1, with D unclear. The CDR3 consists of 11 residues. CDR1 and CDR2 from the germline V gene are MGHDK and SYGVNS. V lost 8 bases and J lost 11, with 15 bases in between. The CDR3 loop is CASSQREGAFF. The CDR3 coding sequence is TGTGCCAGCTCCCAACGGGAAGGTGCTTTCTTT.

V and J are TRBV11-2 and TRBJ2-1, with D hard to call. Trimming pared 7 bases from V and 6 bases from J, leaving 16 bases between. This CDR3 has 14 residues. Looked up from germline, CDR1 is SGHAT and CDR2 is FQNNGV. The CDR3 coding sequence is TGTGCCAGCATTTCGGCTCGACTGTCCAATGAGCAGTTCTTC. Residues: CASISARLSNEQFF.

This chain uses TRBV11-2 with TRBJ2-5, with D possibly being TRBD1 (5 bases). Trimming shortened V by 3 bases and J by 0 bases, and 11 bases separated the two germline ends. The CDR3 is 15 residues long. CDR1 is SGHAT and CDR2 is FQNNGV in the germline V gene. The DNA for the CDR3 is TGTGCCAGCAGCTTCCACGACAGTTACCAAGAGACCCAGTACTTC. Amino acid sequence: CASSFHDSYQETQYF.

J is TRBJ1-2 and V is TRBV7-2; TRBD1 agrees at 12 bases. The CDR3 spans 16 residues. The ends lost 4 bases at V and 8 bases at J; junction bases unmatched: 11. The germline gives CDR1 SGHTA, CDR2 FQGNSA. CDR3 DNA: TGTGCCAGCAGCTCGTCTGGGGGACAGGGGGCAGAAGGCTACACCTTC. Translating it yields CASSSSGGQGAEGYTF.

CDR3 in amino acids: CASWENVGQGYHGYTF. The CDR3 nucleotides are TGTGCCAGCTGGGAAAACGTCGGACAGGGATATCATGGCTACACCTTC. The V gene is TRBV28, the J gene TRBJ1-2; TRBD1 matches 8 bases. The CDR3 is 16 amino acids. V dropped 8 bases and J dropped 6; count of bases not matched to a gene: 17. The germline V gene has CDR1 MDHEN and CDR2 SYDVKM.

The chain carries TRBV29-1 and TRBJ2-7; TRBD2 is a possible D gene (5 bases). Trimming removed 4 bases from V and 2 bases from J, with 15 bases in between. The V gene's germline CDR1 is SQVTM and CDR2 ANQGSEA. This CDR3 spans 14 amino acids. CDR3 in DNA: TGCAGCGTTGGTGGTGCGGGTGCCACCTACGAGCAGTACTTC. It translates to CSVGGAGATYEQYF.

The chain is built from TRBV7-8 and TRBJ1-6; a weak D match, TRBD1 (6 bases). This CDR3 is built from 15 residues. Germline CDR1 is SGHVS and CDR2 is FQNEAQ. Trimming removed 1 base at V and 7 bases at J, with 11 bases between. The CDR3: CASSLGGTGNSPLHF. For the CDR3, the DNA is TGTGCCAGCAGCTTAGGCGGAACAGGGAATTCACCCCTCCACTTT. The full variable domain, completed using reference TRBV7-8 and TRBJ1-6, is GAGVSQSPRYKVAKRGQDVALRCDPISGHVSLFWYQQALGQGPEFLTYFQNEAQLDKSGLPSDRFFAERPEGSVSTLKIQRTQQEDSAVYLCASSLGGTGNSPLHFGNGTRLTVT.

The CDR3 DNA sequence: TGTGCCAGCAGCTTATTAGCGGGAGGGGTCACCGGGGAGCTGTTTTTT. Protein product: CASSLLAGGVTGELFF. The V call is TRBV11-2, the J call TRBJ2-2; 11 nucleotides agree with TRBD2. The CDR3 is made up of 16 amino acids. In germline, CDR1 is SGHAT, CDR2 FQNNGV. The junction had 3 bases not matched to a gene; V was cut back by 2 bases and J by 4 bases. The full variable domain, in which reference TRBV11-2 and TRBJ2-2 provide the parts outside the CDR3, is EAGVAQSPRYKIIEKRQSVAFWCNPISGHATLYWYQQILGQGPKLLIQFQNNGVVDDSQLPKDRFSAERLKGVDSTLKIQPAKLEDSAVYLCASSLLAGGVTGELFFGEGSRLTVL.

The chain uses TRBV4-2 and TRBJ2-1; 9 nucleotides line up with TRBD2. CDR1 and CDR2 from the germline V gene are LGHNA and YNFKEQ. The J segment lost 0 bases and the V segment lost 0 bases, leaving 15 bases of the junction unmatched. This CDR3 is 21 amino acids long. CDR3 DNA sequence: TGTGCCAGCAGCCAAGACATGGGGGTTTGGGGCGGGGGGGCCTCCTACAATGAGCAGTTCTTC. This gives the protein CASSQDMGVWGGGASYNEQFF.

J is TRBJ2-2 and V is TRBV7-2; 8 bases match TRBD1. Germline V gene data show CDR1 as SGHTA and CDR2 as FQGNSA. V lost 3 bases and J lost 4; bases outside the gene matches: 1. The CDR3 spans 14 residues. This CDR3 reads CASSFRGRTGELFF. The CDR3 nucleotides read TGTGCCAGCAGCTTCAGGGGGCGCACCGGGGAGCTGTTTTTT. Variable domain in full (rest from reference TRBV7-2 and TRBJ2-2): GAGVSQSPSNKVTEKGKDVELRCDPISGHTALYWYRQSLGQGLEFLIYFQGNSAPDKSGLPSDRFSAERTGGSVSTLTIQRTQQEDSAVYLCASSFRGRTGELFFGEGSRLTVL.

This clone was detected a few times. This rearrangement joins TRBV7-9 to TRBJ1-1; D not resolved. Trimming pared 5 bases from V and 5 bases from J, leaving 12 bases between. This CDR3 spans 13 amino acids. CDR1 and CDR2 (germline): SEHNR, FQNEAQ (reference sequence). The CDR3 loop is CASSPPWATEAFF. CDR3 nucleotide sequence: TGTGCCAGCAGCCCGCCCTGGGCGACTGAAGCTTTCTTT.

The rearrangement joins TRBV4-3 to TRBJ2-7; D is perhaps TRBD2 (6 bases). V was clipped by 4 bases and J by 3 bases, with 19 bases between them. This CDR3 comprises 16 residues. Germline CDR1 and CDR2: LGHNA and YSLEER. In DNA, the CDR3 is TGCGCCAGCAGCCCCTGGTATCCTAGCGTGTACTACGAGCAGTACTTC. It codes for CASSPWYPSVYYEQYF.

J is TRBJ1-6 and V is TRBV27; TRBD1 might be the D (6 bases). The CDR3 is 17 amino acids. V was shortened by 2 bases and J by 11 bases, with 22 bases between the two germline ends. Germline loops: CDR1 MNHEY, CDR2 SMNVEV (reference sequence). DNA for the CDR3: TGTGCCAGCAGTTTAGGACCCGCGAGGGGGATATTGGCACCCCTCCACTTT. Translated: CASSLGPARGILAPLHF.

V and J are TRBV5-1 and TRBJ2-7, with D perhaps matching TRBD2 (6 bases). V dropped 5 bases and J dropped 3 bases, with 9 bases sitting between them. The germline CDR1 and CDR2 sequences are SGHRS and YFSETQ. CDR3 length equals 12 residues. CDR3 coding DNA: TGCGCCAGCAGTCCCGGGGGCTACGAGCAGTACTTC. It encodes CASSPGGYEQYF.

CDR3 protein: CASSLAPSGVGTQYF. The CDR3 region has the DNA TGCGCCAGCAGCTTGGCCCCTAGCGGGGTGGGGACCCAGTACTTC. The chain links TRBV5-1 to TRBJ2-5; TRBD2 agrees at 9 bases. The germline V gene encodes CDR1 SGHRS and CDR2 YFSETQ. The CDR3 is 15 residues long. V lost 0 bases to trimming and J lost 7 bases; unmatched junction nucleotides: 7.

The CDR3 spells CASSDSRAGPSYEQYF. In nucleotides, the CDR3 is TGTGCCAGCAGTGACTCGAGGGCAGGTCCCTCCTACGAGCAGTACTTC. This chain uses TRBV6-4 with TRBJ2-7, with D perhaps TRBD2 (5 bases). CDR3 length: 16 residues. V lost 0 bases to trimming and J lost 0 bases, with 12 bases between them. The germline V gene has CDR1 MRHNA and CDR2 SNTAGT.